This T cell receptor (beta chain) was recovered during a study of OX40 agonist ivuxolimab in advanced cancers. The V segment lost 3 bases and the J segment 5 bases; nucleotides outside the gene matches: 5. Looked up from germline, CDR1 is MNHEY and CDR2 is SMNVEV (reference sequence). The CDR3 has 15 residues. Samples were taken at baseline and on day 1 of cycles 4 and 7. This clone was recorded once. The repertoire was sequenced with immunoSEQ multiplex PCR; TCRdb's copy has only in-frame clones and lacks some. Of approximately 74,000 clones listed, approximately 89% are singletons. The source of this sequence is an adult with an advanced solid tumor such as melanoma, head and neck, liver or kidney cancer. This chain uses TRBV27 with TRBJ2-1, with 9 nucleotides matching TRBD1. The input for sequencing was CD4+ or CD8+ T cells sorted from blood, taken in a trial of the OX40 agonist ivuxolimab. CDR3 in amino acids: CASSFGTGRDNEQFF. The CDR3 nucleotides read TGTGCCAGCAGTTTCGGGACAGGGCGCGACAATGAGCAGTTCTTC.